Presented here are 11 T cell receptor beta chains from one specimen sequenced in a study of Ad26.COV2.S vaccination and SARS-CoV-2 variants. The protocol was immunoSEQ multiplex PCR, while the TCRdb copy is restricted to in-frame clones and leaves out a portion. The repertoire holds hundreds of thousands of clones, nearly 90% seen once, with about 2.5% in the top ten. Treatment here: 15 to 20 received Ad26.COV2.S at low or high dose, single or two shots; about 5 received placebo; per-sample allocation not given. Sampling happened 63 days after the first vaccine or placebo injection. Sequencing used peripheral blood, obtained in a trial of Ad26.COV2.S vaccine versus placebo. These receptors were collected from a person between 18 and 59 years old who received the Ad26.COV2.S COVID-19 vaccine or a placebo.

The chain recombines TRBV7-2 with TRBJ2-5; D remains ambiguous. The CDR3 has 13 amino acids. CDR1 and CDR2 from the germline V gene are SGHTA and FQGNSA. The V end lost 1 base, the J end lost 2 bases, and 5 bases lay between the germline ends. The CDR3 DNA reads as TGTGCCAGCAGCTTAGGAACTCAAGAGACCCAGTACTTC. Its translation is CASSLGTQETQYF.

Turning to this clone: Other nucleotide sequences in the sample specify the same CDR3. The chain carries TRBV7-3 and TRBJ2-5; 8 bases fit TRBD1. The ends lost 5 bases at V and 3 bases at J; junction bases unmatched: 5. CDR3 length: 14 residues. Per the germline V gene, CDR1 is SGHTA and CDR2 is FQGTGA. The chain's CDR3 is CASSPTGVEETQYF. As DNA, the CDR3 is TGTGCCAGCAGCCCGACAGGGGTTGAAGAGACCCAGTACTTC.

The chain combines TRBV6-5 with TRBJ1-5, with 9 bases that match TRBD1. J lost 7 bases, V lost 6 bases, and 7 bases had no gene match. CDR3 length equals 14 residues. The germline gives CDR1 MNHEY, CDR2 SVGAGI. The DNA of the CDR3 is TGTGCCAGCAGAATACAGGGGGCGGGACAGCCCCAGCATTTT. It specifies CASRIQGAGQPQHF.

The chain has TRBV5-6 and TRBJ2-3; perhaps TRBD2 as D (6 bases). The CDR3 contains 15 residues. Germline V lookup: CDR1 SGHDT, CDR2 YYEEEE. Trimming took off 0 bases at V and 5 bases at J, with 13 bases between the two ends. The CDR3 protein is CASSLAGEGGDTQYF. The CDR3, as DNA: TGTGCCAGCAGCTTGGCCGGCGAGGGAGGAGATACGCAGTATTTT.

Regarding this clone: This sample includes further DNA sequences coding for the same CDR3. The rearrangement links TRBV11-2 to TRBJ1-3, with D uncertain. Trimming removed 1 base at V and 0 bases at J, with 10 bases between. The CDR3 contains 16 residues. CDR1 and CDR2 (germline): SGHAT, FQNNGV. The DNA for the CDR3 is TGTGCCAGCAGCTTAGGGCCCTCCTACTCTGGAAACACCATATATTTT. Translated, it gives CASSLGPSYSGNTIYF.

V usage is TRBV5-5 and J usage is TRBJ2-5, with 9 nucleotides matching TRBD2. From germline, CDR1 is SGHKS and CDR2 YYEKEE (reference sequence). V gave up 4 bases and J gave up 5 bases; unmatched junction bases: 6. CDR3 length: 14 residues. The CDR3 DNA sequence: TGTGCCAGCAGCCAAGGACTAGCGATGGAGACCCAGTACTTC. Protein: CASSQGLAMETQYF.

This clone occurred once. This rearrangement joins TRBV28 to TRBJ2-2; unclear D gene. With 3 bases removed from V and 1 base from J, the gap between germline ends came to 15 bases. Looked up from germline, CDR1 is MDHEN and CDR2 is SYDVKM. CDR3 length: 17 residues. The DNA of the CDR3 is TGTGCCAGCAGTTTGGTCTGGGGATGGGGGAACACCGGGGAGCTGTTTTTT. It encodes CASSLVWGWGNTGELFF. The variable domain in full, completed from reference TRBV28 and TRBJ2-2, reads DVKVTQSSRYLVKRTGEKVFLECVQDMDHENMFWYRQDPGLGLRLIYFSYDVKMKEKGDIPEGYSVSREKKERFSLILESASTNQTSMYLCASSLVWGWGNTGELFFGEGSRLTVL.

The chain links TRBV29-1 to TRBJ2-7; D is unresolved. Germline V lookup: CDR1 SQVTM, CDR2 ANQGSEA. The CDR3 loop spans 12 amino acids. The V end lost 5 bases, the J end lost 2 bases, and 10 bases lay between the germline ends. CDR3 residues: CSVSPGTYEQYF. The CDR3 bases are TGCAGCGTTTCCCCAGGCACCTACGAGCAGTACTTC.

The chain links TRBV5-4 to TRBJ2-3, with 7 bases that match TRBD2. Losses at the gene ends were 4 bases for V and 4 bases for J; bases not matched to a gene: 21. The CDR3 sequence is 19 residues long. Germline V gene lookup returns CDR1 SGHNT and CDR2 YYREEE (reference sequence). The CDR3 DNA sequence: TGTGCCAGCAGCCGTGCCATGGGAGGGCCTTACCCCCGCGCAGATACGCAGTATTTT. It yields the protein CASSRAMGGPYPRADTQYF.

As for this clone: A much larger clone lies a single base off, so this may be a read error. The chain couples TRBV7-8 to TRBJ1-2, with D uncertain. Germline lookup yields CDR1 SGHVS and CDR2 FQNEAQ. This CDR3 contains 11 residues. Trimming removed 5 bases from V and 2 bases from J, with 3 bases in between. The CDR3 here is CASSRNYGYTF. The CDR3 nucleotides read TGTGCCAGCAGCCGAAACTATGGCTACACCTTC.

The chain has TRBV6-5 and TRBJ2-3; no firm D call. V was cut by 8 bases and J by 2 bases, with 8 bases left in between. The CDR3 is made up of 12 amino acids. Germline V lookup: CDR1 MNHEY, CDR2 SVGAGI. The CDR3 DNA is TGTGCCAGCGGGCAGGCCACAGATACGCAGTATTTT. As protein: CASGQATDTQYF.